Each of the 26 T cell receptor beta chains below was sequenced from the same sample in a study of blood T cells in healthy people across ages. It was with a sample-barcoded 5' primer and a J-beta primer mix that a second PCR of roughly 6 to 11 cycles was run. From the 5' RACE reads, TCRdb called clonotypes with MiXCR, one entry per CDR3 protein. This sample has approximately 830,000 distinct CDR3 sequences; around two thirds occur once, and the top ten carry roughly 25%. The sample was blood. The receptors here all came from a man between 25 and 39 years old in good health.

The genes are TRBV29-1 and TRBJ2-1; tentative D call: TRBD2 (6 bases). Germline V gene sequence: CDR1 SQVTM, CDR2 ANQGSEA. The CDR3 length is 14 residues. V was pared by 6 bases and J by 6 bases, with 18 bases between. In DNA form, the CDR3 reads TGCAGCGTCCTCGGAGGGGAGATGTCCAATGAGCAGTTCTTC. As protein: CSVLGGEMSNEQFF.

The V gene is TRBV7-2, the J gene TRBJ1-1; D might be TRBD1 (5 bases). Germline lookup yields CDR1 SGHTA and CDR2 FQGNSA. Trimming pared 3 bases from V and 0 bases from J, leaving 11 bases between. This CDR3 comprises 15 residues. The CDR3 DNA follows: TGTGCCAGCAGCTTGGGACGCTATGTGAACACTGAAGCTTTCTTT. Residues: CASSLGRYVNTEAFF. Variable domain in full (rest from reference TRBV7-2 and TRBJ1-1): GAGVSQSPSNKVTEKGKDVELRCDPISGHTALYWYRQSLGQGLEFLIYFQGNSAPDKSGLPSDRFSAERTGGSVSTLTIQRTQQEDSAVYLCASSLGRYVNTEAFFGQGTRLTVV.

The CDR3: CASSPRRAGQTQFF. In nucleotides, the CDR3 is TGTGCCAGCAGCCCTCGAAGAGCGGGGCAGACCCAGTTCTTC. This chain connects TRBV7-2 to TRBJ2-1; TRBD2 matches 7 bases. Germline-derived CDR1 and CDR2 are SGHTA and FQGNSA. The CDR3 loop spans 14 amino acids. The J segment lost 13 bases and the V segment lost 5 bases, leaving 14 bases of the junction unmatched.

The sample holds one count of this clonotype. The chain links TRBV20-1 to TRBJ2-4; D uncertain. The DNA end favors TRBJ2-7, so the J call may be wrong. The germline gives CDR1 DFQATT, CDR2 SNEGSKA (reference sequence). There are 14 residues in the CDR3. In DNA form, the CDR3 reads TGCAGTGCTAGATCGCGGCATCAATTCTACGAGCAGTACTTC. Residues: CSARSRHQFYEQYF.

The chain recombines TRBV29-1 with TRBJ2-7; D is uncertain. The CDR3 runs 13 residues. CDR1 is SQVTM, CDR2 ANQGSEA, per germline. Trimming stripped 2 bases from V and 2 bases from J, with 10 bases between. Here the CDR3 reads CSVESTRPYEQYF. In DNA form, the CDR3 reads TGCAGCGTTGAATCAACCAGGCCCTACGAGCAGTACTTC.

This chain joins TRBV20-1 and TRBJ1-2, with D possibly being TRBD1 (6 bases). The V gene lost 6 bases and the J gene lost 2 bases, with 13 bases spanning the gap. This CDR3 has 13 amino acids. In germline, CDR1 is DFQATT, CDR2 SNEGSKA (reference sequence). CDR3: CSALGHSNYGYTF. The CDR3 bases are TGCAGTGCCCTGGGACACTCGAACTATGGCTACACCTTC.

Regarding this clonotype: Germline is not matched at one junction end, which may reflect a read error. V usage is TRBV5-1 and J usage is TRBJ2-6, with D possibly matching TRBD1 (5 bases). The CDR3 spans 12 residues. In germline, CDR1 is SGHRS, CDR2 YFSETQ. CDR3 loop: CASSFGADVLTF. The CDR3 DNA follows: TGCGCCAGCAGCTTTGGGGCCGACGTCCTGACTTTC.

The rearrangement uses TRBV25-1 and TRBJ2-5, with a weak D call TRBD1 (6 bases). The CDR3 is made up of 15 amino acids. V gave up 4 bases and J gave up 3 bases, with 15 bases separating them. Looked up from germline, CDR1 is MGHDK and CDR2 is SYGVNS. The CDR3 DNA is TGTGCCAGCAGTGGTCGCGCCAGGGGAGAAGAGACCCAGTACTTC. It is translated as CASSGRARGEETQYF.

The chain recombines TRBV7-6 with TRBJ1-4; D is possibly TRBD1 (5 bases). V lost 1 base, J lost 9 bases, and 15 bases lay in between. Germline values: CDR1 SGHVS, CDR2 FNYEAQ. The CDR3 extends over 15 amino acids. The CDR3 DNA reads TGTGCCAGCAGCTTAGATTATCGGAAGGGGAAAAAACTGTTTTTT. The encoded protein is CASSLDYRKGKKLFF. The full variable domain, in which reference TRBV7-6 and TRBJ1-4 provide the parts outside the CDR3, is GAGVSQSPRYKVTKRGQDVALRCDPISGHVSLYWYRQALGQGPEFLTYFNYEAQQDKSGLPNDRFSAERPEGSISTLTIQRTEQRDSAMYRCASSLDYRKGKKLFFGSGTQLSVL.

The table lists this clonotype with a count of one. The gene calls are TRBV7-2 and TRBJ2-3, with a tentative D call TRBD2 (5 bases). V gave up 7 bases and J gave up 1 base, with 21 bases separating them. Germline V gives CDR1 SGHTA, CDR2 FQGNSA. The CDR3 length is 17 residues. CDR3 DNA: TGTGCCAGCATGCGATGGGAGTGGGGTCTCGGCACAGATACGCAGTATTTT. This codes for CASMRWEWGLGTDTQYF.

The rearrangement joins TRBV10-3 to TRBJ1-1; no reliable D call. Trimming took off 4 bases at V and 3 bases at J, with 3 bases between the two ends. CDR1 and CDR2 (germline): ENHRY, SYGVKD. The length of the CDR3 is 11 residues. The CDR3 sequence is CAISGHTEAFF. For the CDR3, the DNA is TGTGCCATCAGTGGGCACACTGAAGCTTTCTTT.

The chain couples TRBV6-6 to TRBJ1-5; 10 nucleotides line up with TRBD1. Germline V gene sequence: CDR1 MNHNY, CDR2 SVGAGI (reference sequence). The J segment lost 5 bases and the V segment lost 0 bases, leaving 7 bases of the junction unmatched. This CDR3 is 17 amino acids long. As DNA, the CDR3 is TGTGCCAGCAGTTACTCCGGGGGACAGGGGAGCTATCAGCCCCAGCATTTT. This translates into CASSYSGGQGSYQPQHF.

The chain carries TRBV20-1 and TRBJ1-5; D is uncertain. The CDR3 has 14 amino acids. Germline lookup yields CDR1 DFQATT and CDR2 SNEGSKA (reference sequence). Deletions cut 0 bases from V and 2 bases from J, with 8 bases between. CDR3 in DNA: TGCAGTGCTAGAGATCGGGTAGGCAATCAGCCCCAGCATTTT. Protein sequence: CSARDRVGNQPQHF.

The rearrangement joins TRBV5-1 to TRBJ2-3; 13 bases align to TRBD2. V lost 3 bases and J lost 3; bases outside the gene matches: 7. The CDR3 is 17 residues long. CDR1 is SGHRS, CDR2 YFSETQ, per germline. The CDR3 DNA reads TGCGCCAGCAGCTATGGATGGACTAGCGGGGGAACAGATACGCAGTATTTT. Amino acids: CASSYGWTSGGTDTQYF.

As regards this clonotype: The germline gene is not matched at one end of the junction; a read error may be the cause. CDR3 DNA sequence: TGTGCCAGCAGCGCCGCAGGGTACGAGCGGTACTTC. This sequence encodes CASSAAGYERYF. V is TRBV7-9 and J is TRBJ2-7, with D possibly TRBD1 on 5 matching bases. Germline-derived CDR1 and CDR2 are SEHNR and FQNEAQ (reference sequence). The CDR3 runs 12 residues.

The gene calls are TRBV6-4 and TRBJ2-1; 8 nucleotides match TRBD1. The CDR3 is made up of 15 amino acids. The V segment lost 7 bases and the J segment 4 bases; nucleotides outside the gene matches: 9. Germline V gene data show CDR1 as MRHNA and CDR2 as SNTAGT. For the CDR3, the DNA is TGTGCCAGCATTGCCCAGGGGGCGCGTTACAATGAGCAGTTCTTC. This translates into CASIAQGARYNEQFF.

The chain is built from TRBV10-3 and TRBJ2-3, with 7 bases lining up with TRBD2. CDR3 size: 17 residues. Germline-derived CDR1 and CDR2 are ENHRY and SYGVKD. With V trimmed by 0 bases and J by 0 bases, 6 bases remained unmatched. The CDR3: CAISESASGLSTDTQYF. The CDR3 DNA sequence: TGTGCCATCAGTGAGTCGGCTAGCGGACTTAGCACAGATACGCAGTATTTT.

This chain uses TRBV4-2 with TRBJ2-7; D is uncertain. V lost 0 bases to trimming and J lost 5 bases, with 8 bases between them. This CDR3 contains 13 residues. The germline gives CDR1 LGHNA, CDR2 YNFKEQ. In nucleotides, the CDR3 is TGTGCCAGCAGCCAAGATCAGGCGGACGAGCAGTACTTC. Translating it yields CASSQDQADEQYF.

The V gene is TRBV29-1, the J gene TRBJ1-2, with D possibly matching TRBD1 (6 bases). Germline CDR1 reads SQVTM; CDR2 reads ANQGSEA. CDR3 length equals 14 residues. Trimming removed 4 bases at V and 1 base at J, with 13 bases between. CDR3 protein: CSVAWGGGNYGYTF. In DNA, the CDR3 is TGCAGCGTTGCTTGGGGAGGGGGTAACTATGGCTACACCTTC.

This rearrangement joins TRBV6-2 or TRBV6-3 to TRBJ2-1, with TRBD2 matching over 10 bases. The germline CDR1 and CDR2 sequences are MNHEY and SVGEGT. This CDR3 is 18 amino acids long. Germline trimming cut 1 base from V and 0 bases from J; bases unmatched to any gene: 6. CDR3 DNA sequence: TGTGCCAGCAGTTACTTTAGCGGGGGGTTCAGCTCCTACAATGAGCAGTTCTTC. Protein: CASSYFSGGFSSYNEQFF.

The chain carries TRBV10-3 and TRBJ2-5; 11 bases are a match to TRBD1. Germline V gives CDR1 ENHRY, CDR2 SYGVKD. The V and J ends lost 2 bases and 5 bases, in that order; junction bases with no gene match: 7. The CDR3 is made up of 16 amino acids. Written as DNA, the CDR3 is TGTGCCATCAGTGAGGGGACAGGGGGTTCCACGGAGACCCAGTACTTC. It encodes CAISEGTGGSTETQYF.

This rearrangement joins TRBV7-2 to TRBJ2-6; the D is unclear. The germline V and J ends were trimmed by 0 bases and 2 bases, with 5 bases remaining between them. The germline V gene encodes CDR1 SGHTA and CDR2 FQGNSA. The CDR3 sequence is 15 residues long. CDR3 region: CASSLARTGANVLTF. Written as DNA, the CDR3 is TGTGCCAGCAGCTTAGCGAGGACTGGGGCCAACGTCCTGACTTTC.

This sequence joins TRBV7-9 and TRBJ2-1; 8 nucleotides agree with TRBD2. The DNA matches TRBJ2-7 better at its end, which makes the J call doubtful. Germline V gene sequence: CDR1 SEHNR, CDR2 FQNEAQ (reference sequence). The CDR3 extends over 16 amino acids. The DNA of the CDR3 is TGTGCCAGCAGCCTCAGAAGCGGGGGTCCCTACAATGAGCAGTACTTC. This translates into CASSLRSGGPYNEQYF.

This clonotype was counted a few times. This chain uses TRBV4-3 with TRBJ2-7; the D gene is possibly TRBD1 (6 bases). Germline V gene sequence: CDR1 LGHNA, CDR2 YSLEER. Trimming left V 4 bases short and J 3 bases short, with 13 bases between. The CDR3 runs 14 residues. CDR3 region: CASSPGTLDYEQYF. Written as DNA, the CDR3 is TGCGCCAGCAGCCCCGGGACACTAGACTACGAGCAGTACTTC.

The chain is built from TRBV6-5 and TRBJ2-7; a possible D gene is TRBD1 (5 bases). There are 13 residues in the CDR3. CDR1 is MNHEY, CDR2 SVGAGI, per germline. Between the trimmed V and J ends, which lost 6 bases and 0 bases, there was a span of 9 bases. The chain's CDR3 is CASRQVSSYEQYF. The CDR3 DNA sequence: TGTGCCAGCAGACAGGTTAGCTCCTACGAGCAGTACTTC.

The CDR3 region is CSARYRGGRTDTQYF. The CDR3 nucleotides are TGCAGTGCTAGATACCGGGGGGGCCGCACAGATACGCAGTATTTT. V and J are TRBV20-1 and TRBJ2-3, with TRBD2 matching over 8 bases. The CDR3 covers 15 residues. Germline-derived CDR1 and CDR2 are DFQATT and SNEGSKA (reference sequence). V shed 2 bases and J 1 base; nucleotides not matched to a gene: 5.